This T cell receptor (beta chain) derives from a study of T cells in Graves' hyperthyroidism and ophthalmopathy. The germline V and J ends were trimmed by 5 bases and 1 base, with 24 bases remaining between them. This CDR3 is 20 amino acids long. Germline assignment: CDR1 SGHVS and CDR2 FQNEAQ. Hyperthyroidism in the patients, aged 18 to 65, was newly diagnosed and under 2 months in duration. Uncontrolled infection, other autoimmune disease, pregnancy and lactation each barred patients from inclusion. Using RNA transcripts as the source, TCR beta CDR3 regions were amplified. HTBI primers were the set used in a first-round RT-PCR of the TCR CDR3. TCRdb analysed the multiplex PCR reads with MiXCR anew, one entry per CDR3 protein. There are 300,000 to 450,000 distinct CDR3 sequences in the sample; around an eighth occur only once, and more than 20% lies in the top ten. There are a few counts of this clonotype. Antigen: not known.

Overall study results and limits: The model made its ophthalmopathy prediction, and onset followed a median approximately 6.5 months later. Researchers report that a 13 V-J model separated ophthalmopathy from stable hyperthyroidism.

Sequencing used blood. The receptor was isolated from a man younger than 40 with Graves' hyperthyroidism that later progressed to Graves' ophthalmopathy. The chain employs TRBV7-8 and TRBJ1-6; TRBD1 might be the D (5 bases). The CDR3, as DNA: TGTGCCAGCAGCGGAGGGCCGGGTACCTCTCGGGGGTCCTATAATTCACCCCTCCACTTT. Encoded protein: CASSGGPGTSRGSYNSPLHF.